The 11 T cell receptor beta chains below come from one sample, sequenced in a study of T cell responses to AZD1222 COVID-19 vaccine. Using immunoSEQ multiplex PCR, the repertoire was profiled, and TCRdb retains in-frame clones only, with some absent. The sample lists approximately 150,000 clones; 92% were seen once. Sample: peripheral blood, taken 28 days after the second AZD1222 dose. Source of these receptors: an adult who received the AZD1222 COVID-19 vaccine.

The chain joins TRBV4-3 to TRBJ2-7; D uncertain. Per germline, CDR1 LGHNA and CDR2 YSLEER. Trimming took 0 bases from V and 2 from J, leaving 11 bases between them. The CDR3 spans 15 residues. The CDR3 sequence: CASSQEGHPPYEQYF. Written as DNA, the CDR3 is TGCGCCAGCAGCCAAGAAGGGCATCCTCCCTACGAGCAGTACTTC.

This chain links TRBV28 with TRBJ2-7; D may be TRBD1 (6 bases). V dropped 5 bases and J dropped 5 bases, with 13 bases sitting between them. Germline V gene data show CDR1 as MDHEN and CDR2 as SYDVKM. The CDR3 is 13 amino acids. The CDR3 loop is CASSTQGTHEQYF. The CDR3 DNA follows: TGTGCCAGCAGTACCCAGGGGACCCACGAGCAGTACTTC.

This clone appeared once. This CDR3 is CATRNPERTEAFF. The CDR3 region has the DNA TGCGCCACCCGGAACCCCGAAAGAACTGAAGCTTTCTTT. The chain combines TRBV5-1 with TRBJ1-1; no firm D call. This CDR3 is built from 13 residues. V was clipped by 9 bases and J by 5 bases, with 17 bases between them. From germline, CDR1 is SGHRS and CDR2 YFSETQ.

This chain links TRBV6-5 with TRBJ1-4, with D perhaps TRBD1 (6 bases). Germline lookup yields CDR1 MNHEY and CDR2 SVGAGI. The CDR3 is 15 amino acids. V was cut by 8 bases and J by 4 bases, with 17 bases left in between. Here the CDR3 DNA reads TGTGCCAGCCATGGTTTGGGACAACGTAATGAAAAACTGTTTTTT. Translation: CASHGLGQRNEKLFF.

This sequence joins TRBV7-2 and TRBJ2-5; TRBD2 aligns across 13 bases. CDR1 is SGHTA, CDR2 FQGNSA, per germline. V lost 3 bases to trimming and J lost 5 bases; unmatched junction nucleotides: 9. The CDR3 runs to 17 residues. In DNA form, the CDR3 reads TGTGCCAGCAGCTTGGCCGGGACTAGCGGGGTCGGTGAGACCCAGTACTTC. It codes for CASSLAGTSGVGETQYF. Drawing the rest from reference TRBV7-2 and TRBJ2-5, the complete variable domain is GAGVSQSPSNKVTEKGKDVELRCDPISGHTALYWYRQSLGQGLEFLIYFQGNSAPDKSGLPSDRFSAERTGGSVSTLTIQRTQQEDSAVYLCASSLAGTSGVGETQYFGPGTRLLVL.

This chain joins TRBV3-1 (or the pseudogene TRBV3-2) and TRBJ1-6, with unresolved D. This CDR3 contains 13 residues. The germline V gene has CDR1 LGHDT and CDR2 YNNKEL (reference sequence). V dropped 0 bases and J dropped 9 bases, with 6 bases sitting between them. The DNA for the CDR3 is TGTGCCAGCAGCCAAGATCAAGGTTCACCCCTCCACTTT. It codes for CASSQDQGSPLHF.

The rearrangement links TRBV11-2 to TRBJ2-7; 7 bases agree with TRBD1. This CDR3 is built from 15 residues. Germline lookup yields CDR1 SGHAT and CDR2 FQNNGV. Unmatched junction bases numbered 4, after V lost 2 bases and J lost 0 bases. Written as DNA, the CDR3 is TGTGCCAGCAGCTTACTAGGACAGGCCTCCTACGAGCAGTACTTC. It is translated as CASSLLGQASYEQYF.

The J gene is TRBJ1-1, the V gene TRBV18, with D hard to call. V lost 3 bases to trimming and J lost 1 base, with 9 bases between them. Per the germline V gene, CDR1 is KGHSH and CDR2 is LQKENI. CDR3 length equals 14 residues. The CDR3 nucleotides are TGTGCCAGCTCACCTGGCGACACGAACACTGAAGCTTTCTTT. It is translated as CASSPGDTNTEAFF.

This clone occurred once. J is TRBJ1-5 and V is TRBV29-1; tentative D call: TRBD1 (5 bases). The CDR3 covers 13 residues. Trimming removed 4 bases at V and 1 base at J, with 8 bases between. From germline, CDR1 is SQVTM and CDR2 ANQGSEA. The CDR3 DNA follows: TGCAGCGTTGGTTGGGGGAGCAATCAGCCCCAGCATTTT. Translation: CSVGWGSNQPQHF. The variable domain in full, completed from reference TRBV29-1 and TRBJ1-5, reads SAVISQKPSRDICQRGTSLTIQCQVDSQVTMMFWYRQQPGQSLTLIATANQGSEATYESGFVIDKFPISRPNLTFSTLTVSNMSPEDSSIYLCSVGWGSNQPQHFGDGTRLSIL.

This chain uses TRBV15 with TRBJ1-4; 7 bases fit TRBD1. This CDR3 is built from 16 residues. J was trimmed by 0 bases and V by 3 bases; bases with no gene match: 4. CDR1 is LNHNV and CDR2 is YYDKDF in the germline V gene (reference sequence). The CDR3 DNA sequence: TGTGCCACCAGCAGTAGACAGGGAGCAACTAATGAAAAACTGTTTTTT. It translates to CATSSRQGATNEKLFF. The full variable domain, its missing parts supplied by reference TRBV15 and TRBJ1-4, is DAMVIQNPRYQVTQFGKPVTLSCSQTLNHNVMYWYQQKSSQAPKLLFHYYDKDFNNEADTPDNFQSRRPNTSFCFLDIRSPGLGDTAMYLCATSSRQGATNEKLFFGSGTQLSVL.

The rearrangement joins TRBV5-1 to TRBJ1-2, with D possibly TRBD1 on 5 matching bases. CDR3 size: 13 residues. Germline CDR1 reads SGHRS; CDR2 reads YFSETQ. Trimming removed 4 bases from V and 12 bases from J, with 19 bases in between. This CDR3 is CASSPGTLVGDTF. The CDR3 nucleotides are TGCGCCAGCAGCCCCGGGACTCTGGTGGGAGACACCTTC.